This TCR beta chain was profiled in a study of tumor and adjacent non-tumor tissue in lung cancer. Study details: There were 11 to 13 adenocarcinoma, a couple of squamous cell carcinoma and 1 small cell lung cancer cases. Samples averaged roughly 4.3 million productive TCRbeta reads each.

General study results and limits: TCR diversity was significantly greater in tumor than normal lung tissue. Higher tumor TCR diversity was associated with shorter survival.

Details on this clonotype: Its antigen is undetermined. Being one base from a much bigger clone, this may be a read error.

RNA was extracted from bulk tissue without any cell sorting. A modified ARM-PCR protocol with three rounds of nested PCR amplified TCRbeta. TCRdb called the multiplex PCR reads again in MiXCR, with one record for every CDR3 protein. The profile shows about 200,000 distinct CDR3 sequences, around 71% of them singletons. The sequence was collected from a man aged 60 to 75 with non-small cell lung cancer. Sequenced: lung tumor tissue.

The CDR3 sequence is CTSLDSASGTLRLFF. In DNA form, the CDR3 reads TGTACCAGCCTCGACTCGGCTAGCGGGACCTTGAGGCTGTTCTTC. The chain carries TRBV12-3 or TRBV12-4 and TRBJ2-1; TRBD2 matches at 9 bases. This CDR3 has 15 amino acids.